This T cell receptor (beta chain) was profiled in a study of Tregs in tolerant kidney transplant recipients. General observations from the study: Expanding Tregs on activated donor B cells appeared to best identify donor-specific TCRbeta clones. Some patients' samples used different primers over time, so nucleotide sequences weren't comparable. The small number of patients limits these findings pending further validation. No direct test of biological reproducibility was done here.

The repertoire was sequenced with immunoSEQ multiplex PCR; TCRdb's copy has only in-frame clones and lacks some. This repertoire shows under 95,000 clones, more than 85% found once; its top ten account for 0.34%. Germline V lookup: CDR1 SGHNT, CDR2 YYREEE (reference sequence). V dropped 4 bases and J dropped 6; count of bases not matched to a gene: 10. The CDR3 has 16 amino acids. Of note for this clone: The antigen is unknown.

The V call is TRBV5-4, the J call TRBJ2-1, with 10 bases fitting TRBD1. The clonotype was recovered from a human donor who received a combined kidney and bone marrow transplant. Sample: Tregs from blood, taken before the transplant. The CDR3 DNA sequence: TGTGCCAGCAGCCCCTCGGGACAGGGGCCTGGCAATGAGCAGTTCTTC. It translates to CASSPSGQGPGNEQFF.